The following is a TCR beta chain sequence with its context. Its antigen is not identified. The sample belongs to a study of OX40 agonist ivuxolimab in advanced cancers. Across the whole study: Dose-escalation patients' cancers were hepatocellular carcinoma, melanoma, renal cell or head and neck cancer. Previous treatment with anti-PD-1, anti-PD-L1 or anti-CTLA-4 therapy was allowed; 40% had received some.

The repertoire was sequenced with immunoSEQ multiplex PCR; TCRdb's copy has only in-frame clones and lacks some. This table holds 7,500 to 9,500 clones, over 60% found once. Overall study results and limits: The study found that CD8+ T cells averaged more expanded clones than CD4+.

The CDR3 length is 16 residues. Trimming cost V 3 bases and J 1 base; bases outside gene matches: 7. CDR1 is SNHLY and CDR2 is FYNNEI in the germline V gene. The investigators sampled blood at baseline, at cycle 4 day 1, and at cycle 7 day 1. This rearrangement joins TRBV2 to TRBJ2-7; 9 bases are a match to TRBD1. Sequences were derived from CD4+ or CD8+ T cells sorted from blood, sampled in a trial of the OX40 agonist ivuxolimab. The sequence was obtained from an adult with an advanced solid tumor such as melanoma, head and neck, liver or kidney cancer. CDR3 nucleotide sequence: TGTGCCAGCAGTGAGGGCTGGGGACAGGGATCCTACGAGCAGTACTTC. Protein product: CASSEGWGQGSYEQYF.